Listed below are T cell receptor beta chains from one sample, sequenced in a study of shared clonotypes between healthy human individuals. Assay used: immunoSEQ multiplex PCR; TCRdb lists only in-frame clones, some missing. The table records approximately 2.3 million clones, 80% to 95% of them present only once. The sequenced sample was naive CD4+ T cells from PBMCs. Source of these receptors: a man aged 18 to 35 in good health. Some clones in this sample may be carry-over from other donors' samples. Both conserved end residues are part of each CDR3. The D gene is left open where the match is weak. Clone size is given for some rows only: seen once, a few or many times, or a class if the clone is expanded.

v_call: TRBV15; j_call: TRBJ2-3; clone_size: -; d_call: TRBD2; cdr3_nt: TGTGCCACCAGCAGAGGACTAGCGGGACTCCTCAAAGATACGCAGTATTTT; cdr3_aa: CATSRGLAGLLKDTQYF
v_call: TRBV5-4; j_call: TRBJ2-7; clone_size: -; d_call: TRBD2; cdr3_nt: TGTGCCAGCAGCTTGGCAGCGGGAGGTCTTAGCTACGAGCAGTACTTC; cdr3_aa: CASSLAAGGLSYEQYF
v_call: TRBV9; j_call: TRBJ2-3; clone_size: -; d_call: -; cdr3_nt: TGTGCCAGCAGCTCTGGACCAGATACGCAGTATTTT; cdr3_aa: CASSSGPDTQYF
v_call: TRBV6-5; j_call: TRBJ2-7; clone_size: -; d_call: TRBD1; cdr3_nt: TGTGCCAGCAGTTACTCGACAGGGGCCTACGAGCAGTACTTC; cdr3_aa: CASSYSTGAYEQYF
v_call: TRBV4-3; j_call: TRBJ2-1; clone_size: -; d_call: -; cdr3_nt: TGCGCCAGCAGCCAAGATCTTACGGTGGCCTACAATGAGCAGTTCTTC; cdr3_aa: CASSQDLTVAYNEQFF
v_call: TRBV28; j_call: TRBJ1-2; clone_size: -; d_call: -; cdr3_nt: TGTGCCAGCAGTAATCCTCGTGGGGGCCCCTATGGCTACACCTTC; cdr3_aa: CASSNPRGGPYGYTF
v_call: TRBV19; j_call: TRBJ2-2; clone_size: -; d_call: -; cdr3_nt: TGTGCCAGTACCTTATACTTGAACACCGGGGAGCTGTTTTTT; cdr3_aa: CASTLYLNTGELFF
v_call: TRBV7-9; j_call: TRBJ2-1; clone_size: -; d_call: TRBD2; cdr3_nt: TGTGCCAGCAGCTTTACTAGCGGGGCTAACAATGAGCAGTTCTTC; cdr3_aa: CASSFTSGANNEQFF
v_call: TRBV19; j_call: TRBJ2-7; clone_size: -; d_call: TRBD2; cdr3_nt: TGTGCCAGTAGCTTCCTCGGGGGGGGCTACGAGCAGTACTTC; cdr3_aa: CASSFLGGGYEQYF
v_call: TRBV27; j_call: TRBJ1-4; clone_size: -; d_call: -; cdr3_nt: TGTGCCAGCAGTTCGGGAGTAACAGGCCTTGGCACTAATGAAAAACTGTTTTTT; cdr3_aa: CASSSGVTGLGTNEKLFF
v_call: TRBV7-9; j_call: TRBJ1-1; clone_size: -; d_call: -; cdr3_nt: TGTGCCAGCAGCCCGATTCTTAAGGGTGATGCTGAAGCTTTCTTT; cdr3_aa: CASSPILKGDAEAFF
v_call: TRBV30; j_call: TRBJ1-4; clone_size: -; d_call: TRBD1; cdr3_nt: TGTGCCTGGGCCGGACAGGGGGGTGCTAATGAAAAACTGTTTTTT; cdr3_aa: CAWAGQGGANEKLFF
v_call: TRBV4-1; j_call: TRBJ2-2; clone_size: -; d_call: TRBD2; cdr3_nt: TGCGCCAGCAGCCAAGAACCCCTGGCGGGGGGCGGGGAGCTGTTTTTT; cdr3_aa: CASSQEPLAGGGELFF
v_call: TRBV1; j_call: TRBJ1-4; clone_size: -; d_call: -; cdr3_nt: TGCACCCTAGGGGCTGAGAATGAAAAACTGTTTTTT; cdr3_aa: CTLGAENEKLFF
v_call: TRBV2; j_call: TRBJ1-1; clone_size: -; d_call: -; cdr3_nt: TGTGCCAGCAGTAAAACGACACGCGTAGAAGCTTTCTTT; cdr3_aa: CASSKTTRVEAFF
v_call: TRBV21-1; j_call: TRBJ2-7; clone_size: -; d_call: -; cdr3_nt: TGTGCCAGCAGCAAAGTCCGGCTACGAATATACGAGCAGTACTTC; cdr3_aa: CASSKVRLRIYEQYF
v_call: TRBV6-6; j_call: TRBJ2-7; clone_size: -; d_call: TRBD1; cdr3_nt: TGTGCCAGCAGTAAGACAGGGGGAGAGCAGTACTTC; cdr3_aa: CASSKTGGEQYF
v_call: TRBV27; j_call: TRBJ2-5; clone_size: -; d_call: -; cdr3_nt: TGTGCCAGCAGTCACAGAGAGCAAGAGACCCAGTACTTC; cdr3_aa: CASSHREQETQYF
v_call: TRBV27; j_call: TRBJ2-7; clone_size: -; d_call: -; cdr3_nt: TGTGCCAGCAGTTCCAATAGCGGTTCCTACGAGCAGTACTTC; cdr3_aa: CASSSNSGSYEQYF
v_call: TRBV6-1; j_call: TRBJ1-1; clone_size: -; d_call: -; cdr3_nt: TGTGCCAGCAGTGCGGCGAACACTGAAGCTTTCTTT; cdr3_aa: CASSAANTEAFF
v_call: TRBV27; j_call: TRBJ1-1; clone_size: -; d_call: -; cdr3_nt: TGTGCCAGCAGCTCCCGGGGGTACACTGAAGCTTTCTTT; cdr3_aa: CASSSRGYTEAFF
v_call: TRBV7-8; j_call: TRBJ1-2; clone_size: -; d_call: -; cdr3_nt: TGTGCCAGCAGCCGAGAACGGACTTTGGGGTATGGCTACACCTTC; cdr3_aa: CASSRERTLGYGYTF
v_call: TRBV6-1; j_call: TRBJ2-7; clone_size: -; d_call: -; cdr3_nt: TGTGCCAGCAGTGAAAGTCCCACCTTGTGGGAGCAGTACTTC; cdr3_aa: CASSESPTLWEQYF
v_call: TRBV28; j_call: TRBJ2-2; clone_size: -; d_call: TRBD1; cdr3_nt: TGTGCCAGCAGTTCGGGACAGTCCACCGGGGAGCTGTTTTTT; cdr3_aa: CASSSGQSTGELFF
v_call: TRBV7-3; j_call: TRBJ2-1; clone_size: -; d_call: -; cdr3_nt: TGTGCCAGCAGCTTGTCCGGGACCTACAATGAGCAGTTCTTC; cdr3_aa: CASSLSGTYNEQFF
v_call: TRBV5-1; j_call: TRBJ2-1; clone_size: -; d_call: TRBD2; cdr3_nt: TGCGCCAGCAGCCTCCTTGCGACTAGCGGGAGAGTAAATGAGCAGTTCTTC; cdr3_aa: CASSLLATSGRVNEQFF
v_call: TRBV6-1; j_call: TRBJ1-4; clone_size: -; d_call: -; cdr3_nt: TGTGCCAGCAGCGCAACTAATGAAAAACTGTTTTTT; cdr3_aa: CASSATNEKLFF
v_call: TRBV5-1; j_call: TRBJ2-1; clone_size: -; d_call: TRBD2; cdr3_nt: TGCGCCAGCAGCGTAGCATTCCAGGGAGGGGAGCAGTTCTTC; cdr3_aa: CASSVAFQGGEQFF
v_call: TRBV7-9; j_call: TRBJ1-2; clone_size: -; d_call: -; cdr3_nt: TGTGCCAGCAGCTCAACGGTTTATTATGGCTACACCTTC; cdr3_aa: CASSSTVYYGYTF
v_call: TRBV9; j_call: TRBJ1-1; clone_size: few; d_call: -; cdr3_nt: TGTGCCAGCAGCGTTTCTCGGATGAACACTGAAGCTTTCTTT; cdr3_aa: CASSVSRMNTEAFF
v_call: TRBV11-2; j_call: TRBJ2-2; clone_size: -; d_call: -; cdr3_nt: TGTGCCAGCAGCTTTTCCGTTCTTAGTGGCACCGGGGAGCTGTTTTTT; cdr3_aa: CASSFSVLSGTGELFF
v_call: TRBV7-2; j_call: TRBJ1-2; clone_size: once; d_call: -; cdr3_nt: TGTGCCAGCAGCTTAGCGTACGTTCGGGGATCCTATGGCTACACCTTC; cdr3_aa: CASSLAYVRGSYGYTF
v_call: TRBV6-6; j_call: TRBJ2-7; clone_size: -; d_call: -; cdr3_nt: TGTGCCAGTCGGATAGCGGACTCCTACGAGCAGTACTTC; cdr3_aa: CASRIADSYEQYF
v_call: TRBV7-3; j_call: TRBJ2-5; clone_size: -; d_call: -; cdr3_nt: TGTGCCAGCAGCCCGTCTTCTGCGGGGTTGGGGACCCAGTACTTC; cdr3_aa: CASSPSSAGLGTQYF
v_call: TRBV19; j_call: TRBJ2-7; clone_size: -; d_call: TRBD2; cdr3_nt: TGTGCCAGTAGTAAGGTGGGCTTAGCGGGAGGGACCTACGAGCAGTACTTC; cdr3_aa: CASSKVGLAGGTYEQYF
v_call: TRBV11-3; j_call: TRBJ2-1; clone_size: -; d_call: -; cdr3_nt: TGTGCCAGCAGCTTAGGACTAGGCCATGAGCAGTTCTTC; cdr3_aa: CASSLGLGHEQFF